These T cell receptor beta chains were read from a single sample in a study of OX40 agonist ivuxolimab in advanced cancers. The data were produced by immunoSEQ multiplex PCR, yet TCRdb's version contains in-frame clones alone and is incomplete. Found here are about 66,000 clones, approximately 90% of them singletons; the top ten hold 3.9%. Specimen: CD4+ or CD8+ T cells sorted from blood, collected in a trial of the OX40 agonist ivuxolimab. These receptors were taken from an adult with an advanced solid tumor such as melanoma, head and neck, liver or kidney cancer. The CDR3 runs from the conserved cysteine through the conserved F or W.

j_call v_call cdr3_aa
TRBJ1-5 TRBV7-9 CASSLATTGGNQPQHF
TRBJ2-2 TRBV5-1 CASSLAGGTGELFF
TRBJ2-7 TRBV5-6 CASRVPYEQYF
TRBJ2-7 TRBV19 CASSGPGRAYEQYF
TRBJ1-5 TRBV10-3 CAISVTGKDQPQHF
TRBJ2-3 TRBV6-1 CASSEGGGGRTQYF
TRBJ2-7 TRBV7-3 CASSFWPNYEQYF
TRBJ2-5 TRBV5-6 CASSPLGGETQYF
TRBJ1-4 TRBV30 CAWTPHPEEKLFF
TRBJ1-6 TRBV27 CASSSPITGTVINSPLHF
TRBJ1-5 TRBV6-5 CASSGGQNQPQHF
TRBJ2-2 TRBV9 CASSVPGTGTTGELFF
TRBJ2-7 TRBV6-5 CASSEKSPRQGIF
TRBJ1-1 TRBV6-6 CASSNTENRVAFF
TRBJ2-5 TRBV19 CASSTWGRGGPQYF
TRBJ1-1 TRBV4-3 CANGGTEAFF
TRBJ2-2 TRBV10-2 CASKTGTTGELFF
TRBJ2-2 TRBV5-1 CASSLTGPNTGELFF
TRBJ1-1 TRBV28 CASSLSTEAFF
TRBJ1-4 TRBV15 CATSRERATNEKLFF
TRBJ1-6 TRBV27 CASSSGQQGSNSPLHF
TRBJ1-1 TRBV7-2 CASSSTWNTEAFF
TRBJ2-6 TRBV2 CASRMEAAGANVLTF